This section outlines one TCR beta chain sequence together with its context. The data were obtained in a study of blood T cell repertoires in COVID-19. Cohort 3 recovered donors had two negative PCRs, clearance, or symptom resolution. Data came from immunoSEQ multiplex PCR; TCRdb stores just in-frame clones and leaves some out. The data contain 150,000 or so clones, around four fifths of them singletons. This TCR derives from a woman between 50 and 59 years old who had recovered from COVID-19. Sequences were obtained from PBMCs or T cells enriched from blood (not recorded which).

The chain's CDR3 is CASSLRAQDTQYF. The CDR3 coding sequence is TGTGCCAGCAGCCTGCGGGCCCAAGATACGCAGTATTTT. The chain employs TRBV5-5 and TRBJ2-3; possibly TRBD2 for D (5 bases). In germline, CDR1 is SGHKS, CDR2 YYEKEE (reference sequence). This CDR3 contains 13 residues. The V end was cut by 4 bases, the J end by 5 bases, with 11 bases between. Looking up the rest from reference TRBV5-5 and TRBJ2-3 gives the full variable domain: DAGVTQSPTHLIKTRGQQVTLRCSPISGHKSVSWYQQVLGQGPQFIFQYYEKEERGRGNFPDRFSARQFPNYSSELNVNALLLGDSALYLCASSLRAQDTQYFGPGTRLTVL.